This T cell receptor (beta chain) comes out of a study of T cells after yellow fever vaccination. The CDR3 covers 14 residues. Trimming pared 0 bases from V and 4 bases from J, leaving 7 bases between. The germline gives CDR1 SGHRS, CDR2 YFSETQ. Making TCR cDNA involved 5'RACE template switching, which added UMIs and a universal primer site. MiXCR was run by TCRdb on the 5' RACE reads, yielding one entry per CDR3 protein. Among around 530,000 distinct CDR3 sequences, around 16% were seen once, and the ten largest hold 17%. Study-level results: Weaker, the secondary response peaked sooner, at day 5 versus 15.

In regard to this clonotype: The target antigen is unknown.

This chain connects TRBV5-1 to TRBJ1-4, with D maybe TRBD1 (6 bases). The sequence came from a man between 18 and 35 years old who received the YFV17D yellow fever vaccine. Sample: PBMCs, taken 4 to 5 days after the first yellow fever vaccination. CDR3 nucleotide sequence: TGCGCCAGCAGCTTGGAGGGGGGTAATGAAAAACTGTTTTTT. It codes for CASSLEGGNEKLFF.